Listed below are T cell receptor beta chains from one sample, sequenced in a study of response to subunit inactivated influenza vaccine. TCRdb ran MiXCR on the RT-PCR reads and lists one entry per CDR3 protein. This table has 150,000 or so distinct CDR3 sequences, under 13% appearing once. The sample here was non-naive T cells sorted from PBMCs, taken about 40 days after vaccination. The receptors derive from a man aged 45-65 years who received an inactivated influenza vaccine. The CDR3 runs from the conserved cysteine through the conserved F or W. The order of the fields is J gene, D gene, CDR3 length, V gene, CDR3 protein. D genes are given only for firm matches.

J gene: TRBJ2-2; D gene: .; CDR3 length: 14; V gene: TRBV6-1; CDR3 protein: CASSPGADTGELFF
J gene: TRBJ2-2; D gene: .; CDR3 length: 15; V gene: TRBV4-2; CDR3 protein: CASSQAYPNTGELFF
J gene: TRBJ2-7; D gene: .; CDR3 length: 14; V gene: TRBV6-1; CDR3 protein: CASTKGRDSYEQYF
J gene: TRBJ2-7; D gene: TRBD1; CDR3 length: 13; V gene: TRBV14; CDR3 protein: CASSQAEQGTRYF
J gene: TRBJ2-7; D gene: .; CDR3 length: 16; V gene: TRBV4-2; CDR3 protein: CASSRQGSGGSYEQYF
J gene: TRBJ2-1; D gene: TRBD2; CDR3 length: 12; V gene: TRBV3-1; CDR3 protein: CASRLAGTEQFF
J gene: TRBJ1-5; D gene: .; CDR3 length: 14; V gene: TRBV5-1; CDR3 protein: CASSLAGDNQPQHF
J gene: TRBJ2-7; D gene: TRBD2; CDR3 length: 14; V gene: TRBV7-2; CDR3 protein: CASSSSRLAGAQYF
J gene: TRBJ2-7; D gene: TRBD2; CDR3 length: 16; V gene: TRBV5-1; CDR3 protein: CASSFIEGLAGSEQYF
J gene: TRBJ2-7; D gene: TRBD2; CDR3 length: 17; V gene: TRBV27; CDR3 protein: CASRRRAGTSGSYEQYF
J gene: TRBJ2-1; D gene: TRBD2; CDR3 length: 14; V gene: TRBV7-2; CDR3 protein: CASSFSGGSNEQFF
J gene: TRBJ2-7; D gene: .; CDR3 length: 16; V gene: TRBV28; CDR3 protein: CASTIRGAGLGYEQYF
J gene: TRBJ1-6; D gene: .; CDR3 length: 15; V gene: TRBV7-2; CDR3 protein: CASSLGGWIDSPLHF
J gene: TRBJ1-2; D gene: .; CDR3 length: 12; V gene: TRBV28; CDR3 protein: CASSLRVADYTF
J gene: TRBJ1-2; D gene: .; CDR3 length: 15; V gene: TRBV5-1; CDR3 protein: CASSRSPVGGDGYTF
J gene: TRBJ2-1; D gene: .; CDR3 length: 12; V gene: TRBV12-3/TRBV12-4; CDR3 protein: CASSFARGEQFF
J gene: TRBJ2-2; D gene: .; CDR3 length: 17; V gene: TRBV4-2; CDR3 protein: CASSHQIGFANTGELFF
J gene: TRBJ1-3; D gene: .; CDR3 length: 16; V gene: TRBV4-2; CDR3 protein: CASSQDFGSSGNTIYF
J gene: TRBJ1-1; D gene: TRBD1; CDR3 length: 13; V gene: TRBV7-9; CDR3 protein: CASNRDRVTEAFF
J gene: TRBJ1-5; D gene: .; CDR3 length: 15; V gene: TRBV4-2; CDR3 protein: CASSQGQQGNQPQHF
J gene: TRBJ2-5; D gene: TRBD2; CDR3 length: 17; V gene: TRBV3-1; CDR3 protein: CASSQDLMAGGQETQYF
J gene: TRBJ2-7; D gene: .; CDR3 length: 15; V gene: TRBV7-2; CDR3 protein: CASSLTGLDTYEQYF